The 15 T cell receptor beta chains below were found in one sample sequenced in a study of blood T cell repertoires in COVID-19. The assay was immunoSEQ multiplex PCR, and TCRdb's table has in-frame clones only and misses some. The sample consists of about 220,000 clones, over 80% of them appearing once. Sequencing input: PBMCs or T cells enriched from blood (not recorded which). These receptors were taken from a woman aged 35 to 49 who had recovered from COVID-19.

The chain uses TRBV11-3 and TRBJ2-7; weak D call: TRBD2 (5 bases). The CDR3 has 14 residues. Between the trimmed V and J ends, which lost 4 bases and 1 base, there was a span of 11 bases. CDR1 is SGHNT, CDR2 YENEEA, per germline. CDR3 sequence (DNA): TGTGCCAGCAGCTCGAGCGGCCATTCCTACGAGCAGTACGTC. It encodes CASSSSGHSYEQYV.

The gene calls are TRBV7-2 and TRBJ1-6; D might be TRBD1 (5 bases). The CDR3 runs 13 residues. CDR1 and CDR2 from the germline V gene are SGHTA and FQGNSA. Trimming removed 6 bases at V and 7 bases at J, with 10 bases between. CDR3 bases: TGTGCCAGCAGTCCAGACAGAAATTCACCCCTCCACTTT. This gives the protein CASSPDRNSPLHF.

The chain employs TRBV25-1 and TRBJ1-5; tentatively, D is TRBD1 (6 bases). The length of the CDR3 is 15 residues. CDR1 is MGHDK and CDR2 is SYGVNS in the germline V gene. V was shortened by 3 bases and J by 7 bases, with 16 bases between the two germline ends. The CDR3, as DNA: TGTGCCAGCAGTGATGTGGGGGGGGCAGAACAGCCCCAGCATTTT. Its protein product is CASSDVGGAEQPQHF. The full variable domain, with the rest looked up from reference TRBV25-1 and TRBJ1-5, is EADIYQTPRYLVIGTGKKITLECSQTMGHDKMYWYQQDPGMELHLIHYSYGVNSTEKGDLSSESTVSRIRTEHFPLTLESARPSHTSQYLCASSDVGGAEQPQHFGDGTRLSIL.

The CDR3 nucleotides read TGTGCCAGCAGCCCGGACAGGGCTGGAAACACCATATATTTT. Protein: CASSPDRAGNTIYF. The V and J genes are TRBV5-4 and TRBJ1-3; TRBD1 matches at 8 bases. The germline CDR1 and CDR2 sequences are SGHNT and YYREEE (reference sequence). The CDR3 is made up of 14 amino acids. The V and J ends lost 4 bases and 2 bases, in that order; junction bases with no gene match: 2.

The count of this clone is one. J is TRBJ2-7 and V is TRBV2, with a possible D match to TRBD1 (7 bases). Germline CDR1 SNHLY, CDR2 FYNNEI. This CDR3 region has 16 residues. V gave up 4 bases and J gave up 2 bases, with 18 bases separating them. This chain's CDR3 is CASSVKAGGSPYEQYV. The CDR3 DNA sequence: TGTGCCAGCAGTGTTAAGGCAGGGGGGTCCCCCTACGAGCAGTACGTC.

There are a few counts of this clone. The J gene is TRBJ1-2, the V gene TRBV28; D unresolved. Germline lookup yields CDR1 MDHEN and CDR2 SYDVKM. The CDR3 has 15 amino acids. Trimming took off 2 bases at V and 5 bases at J, with 15 bases between the two ends. The CDR3 sequence is CASSLIWERYYGYTF. CDR3 coding DNA: TGTGCCAGCAGTTTAATCTGGGAGCGGTATTATGGCTACACCTTC.

This chain joins TRBV6-2 or TRBV6-3 and TRBJ1-4; 7 bases line up with TRBD1. Germline assignment: CDR1 MNHEY and CDR2 SVGEGT. Trimming cost V 5 bases and J 4 bases; bases outside gene matches: 4. The CDR3 loop spans 14 amino acids. CDR3 region: CASSQQGNNEKLFF. CDR3 nucleotide sequence: TGTGCCAGCAGTCAACAGGGGAATAATGAAAAACTGTTTTTT.

This clone was picked up a small number of times. The rearrangement links TRBV7-2 to TRBJ2-1, with TRBD2 identical over 7 bases. J gave up 0 bases and V 7 bases, and 12 bases lay outside the gene matches. CDR3 length equals 17 residues. Germline values: CDR1 SGHTA, CDR2 FQGNSA. CDR3 in DNA: TGTGCCAGCATCACGGGCTCCGGGGGGAGCTCCTACAATGAGCAGTTCTTC. Its protein product is CASITGSGGSSYNEQFF.

Concerning this clone: Other DNA sequences in the same sample also yield this CDR3. The chain employs TRBV5-1 and TRBJ1-3; D not certain. Trimming cost V 0 bases and J 0 bases, with 4 bases left between them. CDR1 SGHRS and CDR2 YFSETQ come from the germline V gene. The CDR3 is 14 residues long. The chain's CDR3 is CASSLAGSGNTIYF. DNA for the CDR3: TGCGCCAGCAGCTTGGCGGGCTCTGGAAACACCATATATTTT.

The chain employs TRBV7-2 and TRBJ2-1; TRBD2 matches at 13 bases. Trimming removed 6 bases from V and 5 bases from J; junction bases left unmatched: 1. The germline V gene has CDR1 SGHTA and CDR2 FQGNSA. The length of the CDR3 is 14 residues. Here the CDR3 DNA reads TGTGCCAGCAGTGGGACTAGCGGGAACAATGAGCAGTTCTTC. It specifies CASSGTSGNNEQFF.

The chain is built from TRBV27 and TRBJ2-1; 8 bases agree with TRBD2. V trimming: 6 bases; J trimming: 3 bases; junction bases outside the gene matches: 4. Germline V gene sequence: CDR1 MNHEY, CDR2 SMNVEV (reference sequence). The length of the CDR3 is 14 residues. The CDR3 loop is CASRLAGYYNEQFF. The CDR3 nucleotides are TGTGCCAGCAGGTTAGCGGGATACTACAATGAGCAGTTCTTC.

The CDR3 DNA reads TGTGCCTGGAGTGCTAGCTATAATTCACCCCTCCACTTT. Translation: CAWSASYNSPLHF. The genes are TRBV30 and TRBJ1-6; D unresolved. The V end lost 1 base, the J end lost 3 bases, and 4 bases lay between the germline ends. Germline assignment: CDR1 GTSNPN and CDR2 SVGIG (reference sequence). The CDR3 covers 13 residues.

The chain carries TRBV9 and TRBJ1-2, with D unclear. The CDR3 has 14 amino acids. Per the germline V gene, CDR1 is SGDLS and CDR2 is YYNGEE. Trimming took off 0 bases at V and 2 bases at J, with 8 bases between the two ends. In nucleotides, the CDR3 is TGTGCCAGCAGCGTAGTCACCGAGAACTATGGCTACACCTTC. Protein: CASSVVTENYGYTF. Full variable domain (remainder filled in from reference TRBV9 and TRBJ1-2): DSGVTQTPKHLITATGQRVTLRCSPRSGDLSVYWYQQSLDQGLQFLIQYYNGEERAKGNILERFSAQQFPDLHSELNLSSLELGDSALYFCASSVVTENYGYTFGSGTRLTVV.

This sequence joins TRBV14 and TRBJ2-3, with a weak D call TRBD1 (5 bases). The ends were cut back, 0 bases at V and 2 bases at J, with 15 bases in the middle. The CDR3 loop spans 17 amino acids. Germline V gene data show CDR1 as SGHDN and CDR2 as FVKESK. The CDR3 nucleotides are TGTGCCAGCAGCCAAGATTTGGTAGGGGCCCCCACAGATACGCAGTATTTT. Amino acid sequence: CASSQDLVGAPTDTQYF.

This chain links TRBV5-4 with TRBJ2-5; 12 positions agree with TRBD1. This CDR3 is built from 16 residues. Per germline, CDR1 SGHNT and CDR2 YYREEE (reference sequence). V gave up 4 bases and J gave up 1 base; unmatched junction bases: 5. The CDR3 is CASSQGQGAGQETQYF. The CDR3 nucleotides are TGTGCCAGCAGCCAGGGACAGGGGGCCGGCCAAGAGACCCAGTACTTC.